Each of the 2 T cell receptor beta chains below was sequenced from the same sample in a study of blood T cells in healthy people across ages. A J-beta primer mix and a sample-barcoded 5' primer were used in a second PCR of about 7 to 12 cycles. TCRdb independently ran MiXCR on the 5' RACE reads; one entry per CDR3 protein. Found here are hundreds of thousands of distinct CDR3 sequences, less than 35% of them singletons; the top ten hold 15% to 20%. What was sequenced was blood. These receptors were taken from a woman of 80 years or more in good health.

The chain recombines TRBV27 with TRBJ2-6; no definite D call. The CDR3 spans 18 residues. Per germline, CDR1 MNHEY and CDR2 SMNVEV (reference sequence). Trimming took 0 bases from V and 4 from J, leaving 16 bases between them. The CDR3 DNA is TGTGCCAGCAGTTTATCTGCCGCCTCCCGTAGCGGGGCCAACGTCCTGACTTTC. Amino acid sequence: CASSLSAASRSGANVLTF.

This clonotype was counted a few times. The chain joins TRBV7-2 to TRBJ1-1, with D uncertain. Germline V CDR1 and CDR2: SGHTA, FQGNSA. This CDR3 has 14 amino acids. V was shortened by 5 bases and J by 4 bases, with 14 bases between the two germline ends. DNA of the CDR3: TGTGCCAGCAGCACGCCCCCGGGAGGCACTGAAGCTTTCTTT. This translates into CASSTPPGGTEAFF. Full variable domain (rest looked up from reference TRBV7-2 and TRBJ1-1): GAGVSQSPSNKVTEKGKDVELRCDPISGHTALYWYRQSLGQGLEFLIYFQGNSAPDKSGLPSDRFSAERTGGSVSTLTIQRTQQEDSAVYLCASSTPPGGTEAFFGQGTRLTVV.